This T cell receptor (beta chain) came from a study of blood T cells in healthy people across ages. V was cut by 3 bases and J by 1 base, with 12 bases left in between. This CDR3 is 14 amino acids long. Germline CDR1 DFQATT, CDR2 SNEGSKA (reference sequence). Notes on the study in general: Without sorted subsets, naive and antigen-experienced compartments could not be conclusively compared.

This clonotype was counted only a few times. As yet, its antigen is unknown. Next came a second PCR, run for about 6 to 11 cycles, which used a sample-barcoded 5' primer along with a J-beta primer mix. TCRdb processed the 5' RACE reads anew with MiXCR; each CDR3 protein has one entry. The table includes some 1,500,000 distinct CDR3 sequences, less than 45% detected once. The sequenced material came from blood. The V and J genes are TRBV20-1 and TRBJ2-5, with unresolved D. The origin of this receptor is a woman between 18 and 29 years old in good health. The CDR3 DNA is TGCAGTGCTAGGCCAAGGATAGTCCAAGAGACCCAGTACTTC. This encodes CSARPRIVQETQYF.